The entry that follows covers one T cell receptor beta chain sequence. Its matching antigen is unknown. This sample stems from a study of shared clonotypes between healthy human individuals. General observations from the study: Rarefaction showed that sequencing of sorted subsets was incomplete (despite large depth).

Trimming left V 10 bases short and J 0 bases short, with 19 bases between. The CDR3 consists of 16 residues. Germline values: CDR1 MNHEY, CDR2 SMNVEV (reference sequence). Measured with immunoSEQ multiplex PCR; TCRdb has only the in-frame clones, and not every one. The data contain about 2.5 million clones, less than 95% of them singletons. This TCR came from a man between 18 and 29 years old in good health. Some clones in this sample may be carry-over from other donors' samples. The sequenced sample was naive CD4+ T cells from PBMCs. Subset reported: CD45RA+ positively selected. This chain uses TRBV27 with TRBJ1-5; TRBD1 is a possible D gene (6 bases). Here the CDR3 DNA reads TGTGCCACCATGCCGAGGGGGTACAATAGCAATCAGCCCCAGCATTTT. Translated: CATMPRGYNSNQPQHF.